This T cell receptor (beta chain) stems from a study of control samples from healthy donors and cancer patients. Here immunoSEQ multiplex PCR was the method, and the copy in TCRdb shows in-frame clones only, minus some. The sample lists about 160,000 clones; nearly 96% were seen once. The clonotype originates from a woman aged 30 to 39 in good health. The material sequenced was blood.

The DNA for the CDR3 is TGTGCCAGCAGTTATGGGCAGGGGTTCAATCAGCCCCAGCATTTT. Translation gives CASSYGQGFNQPQHF. The V and J genes are TRBV6-2 or TRBV6-3 and TRBJ1-5; possibly TRBD1 for D (6 bases). The CDR3 runs 15 residues. Germline V gene sequence: CDR1 MNHEY, CDR2 SVGEGT. V was trimmed by 3 bases and J by 3 bases, leaving 12 bases between them.